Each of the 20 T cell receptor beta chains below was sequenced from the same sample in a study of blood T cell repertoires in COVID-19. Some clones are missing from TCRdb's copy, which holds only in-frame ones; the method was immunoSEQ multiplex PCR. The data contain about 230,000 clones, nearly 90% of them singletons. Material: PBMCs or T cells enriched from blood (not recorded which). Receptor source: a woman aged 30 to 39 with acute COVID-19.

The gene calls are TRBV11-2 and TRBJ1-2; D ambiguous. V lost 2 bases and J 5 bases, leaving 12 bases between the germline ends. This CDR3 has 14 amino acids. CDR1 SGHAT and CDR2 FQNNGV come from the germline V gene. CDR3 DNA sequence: TGTGCCAGCAGCTTAAACGAGGGAATGTATGGCTACACCTTC. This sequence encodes CASSLNEGMYGYTF.

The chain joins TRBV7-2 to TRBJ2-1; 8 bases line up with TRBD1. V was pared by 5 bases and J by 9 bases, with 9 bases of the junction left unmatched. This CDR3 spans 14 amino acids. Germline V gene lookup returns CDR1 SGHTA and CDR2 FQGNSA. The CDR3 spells CASSPGQAFVEQFF. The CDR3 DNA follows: TGTGCCAGCAGCCCGGGACAGGCATTTGTTGAGCAGTTCTTC.

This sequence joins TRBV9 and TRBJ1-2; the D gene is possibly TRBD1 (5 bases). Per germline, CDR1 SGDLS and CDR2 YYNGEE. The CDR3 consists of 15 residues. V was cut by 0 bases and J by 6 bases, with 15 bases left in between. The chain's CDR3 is CASSVDVGAYDGYTF. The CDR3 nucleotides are TGTGCCAGCAGCGTAGACGTAGGGGCTTACGATGGCTACACCTTC.

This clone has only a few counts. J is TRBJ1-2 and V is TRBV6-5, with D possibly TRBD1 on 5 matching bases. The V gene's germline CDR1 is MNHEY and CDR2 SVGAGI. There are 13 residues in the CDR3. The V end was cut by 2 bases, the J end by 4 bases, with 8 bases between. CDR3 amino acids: CASSYRGPYGYTF. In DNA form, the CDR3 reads TGTGCCAGCAGTTACAGGGGCCCCTATGGCTACACCTTC.

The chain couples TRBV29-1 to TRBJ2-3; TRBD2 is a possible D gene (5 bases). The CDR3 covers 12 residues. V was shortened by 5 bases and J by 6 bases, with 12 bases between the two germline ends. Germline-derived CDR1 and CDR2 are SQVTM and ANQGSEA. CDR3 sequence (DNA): TGCAGCGTTCCTTACGGGGAGGATACGCAGTATTTT. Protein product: CSVPYGEDTQYF.

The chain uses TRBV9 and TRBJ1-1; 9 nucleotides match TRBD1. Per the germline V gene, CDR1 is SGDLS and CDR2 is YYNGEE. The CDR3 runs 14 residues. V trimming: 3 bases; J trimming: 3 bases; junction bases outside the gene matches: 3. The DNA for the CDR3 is TGTGCCAGCAGCGGGGGACAGGGCTACACTGAAGCTTTCTTT. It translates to CASSGGQGYTEAFF. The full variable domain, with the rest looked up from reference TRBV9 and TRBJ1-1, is DSGVTQTPKHLITATGQRVTLRCSPRSGDLSVYWYQQSLDQGLQFLIQYYNGEERAKGNILERFSAQQFPDLHSELNLSSLELGDSALYFCASSGGQGYTEAFFGQGTRLTVV.

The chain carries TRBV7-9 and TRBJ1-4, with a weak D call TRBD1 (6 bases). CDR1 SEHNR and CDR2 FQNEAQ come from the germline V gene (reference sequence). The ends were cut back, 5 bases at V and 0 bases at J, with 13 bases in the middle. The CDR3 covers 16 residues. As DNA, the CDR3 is TGTGCCAGCAGCGCAGGGGATCCAGCAACTAATGAAAAACTGTTTTTT. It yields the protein CASSAGDPATNEKLFF.

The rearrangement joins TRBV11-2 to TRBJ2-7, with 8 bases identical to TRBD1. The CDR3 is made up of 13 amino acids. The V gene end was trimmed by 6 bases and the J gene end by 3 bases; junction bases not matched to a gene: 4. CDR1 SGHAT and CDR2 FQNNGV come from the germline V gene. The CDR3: CASRGQAFYEQYF. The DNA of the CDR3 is TGTGCCAGCAGGGGACAGGCGTTCTACGAGCAGTACTTC. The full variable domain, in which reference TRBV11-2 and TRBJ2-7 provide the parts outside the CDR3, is EAGVAQSPRYKIIEKRQSVAFWCNPISGHATLYWYQQILGQGPKLLIQFQNNGVVDDSQLPKDRFSAERLKGVDSTLKIQPAKLEDSAVYLCASRGQAFYEQYFGPGTRLTVT.

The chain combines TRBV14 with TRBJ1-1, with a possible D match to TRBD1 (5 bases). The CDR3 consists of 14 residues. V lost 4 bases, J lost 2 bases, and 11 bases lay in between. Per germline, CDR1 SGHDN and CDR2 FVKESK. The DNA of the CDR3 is TGTGCCAGCAGCCGCATAGGGGCCAACACTGAAGCTTTCTTT. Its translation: CASSRIGANTEAFF.

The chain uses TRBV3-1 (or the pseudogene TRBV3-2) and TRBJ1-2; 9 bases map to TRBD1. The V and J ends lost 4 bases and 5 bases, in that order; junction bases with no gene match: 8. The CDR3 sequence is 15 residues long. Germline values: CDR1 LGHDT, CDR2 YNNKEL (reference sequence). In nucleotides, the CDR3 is TGTGCCAGCAGCCCCTGGACAGGGGTCGGATATGGCTACACCTTC. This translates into CASSPWTGVGYGYTF.

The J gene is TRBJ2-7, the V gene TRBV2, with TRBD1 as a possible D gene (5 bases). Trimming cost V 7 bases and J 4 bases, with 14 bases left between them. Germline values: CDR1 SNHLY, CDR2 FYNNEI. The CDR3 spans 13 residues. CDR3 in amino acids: CASTTGRAYEQYF. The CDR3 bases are TGTGCCAGCACCACGGGCAGGGCGTACGAGCAGTACTTC. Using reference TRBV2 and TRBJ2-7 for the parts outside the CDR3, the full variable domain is EPEVTQTPSHQVTQMGQEVILRCVPISNHLYFYWYRQILGQKVEFLVSFYNNEISEKSEIFDDQFSVERPDGSNFTLKIRSTKLEDSAMYFCASTTGRAYEQYFGPGTRLTVT.

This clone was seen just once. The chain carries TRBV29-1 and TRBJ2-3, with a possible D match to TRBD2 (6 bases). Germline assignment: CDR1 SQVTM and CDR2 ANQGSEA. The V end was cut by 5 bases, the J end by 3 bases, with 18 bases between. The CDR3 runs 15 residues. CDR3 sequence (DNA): TGCAGCGTTACCGAAGGTGGGACTGCGACAGATACGCAGTATTTT. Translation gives CSVTEGGTATDTQYF.

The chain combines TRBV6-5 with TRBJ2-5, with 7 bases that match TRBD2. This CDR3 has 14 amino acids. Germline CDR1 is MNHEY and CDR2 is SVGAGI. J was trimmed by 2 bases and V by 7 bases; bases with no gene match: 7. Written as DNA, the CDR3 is TGTGCCAGCAAACGGGGGGTCGGGCAAGAGACCCAGTACTTC. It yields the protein CASKRGVGQETQYF.

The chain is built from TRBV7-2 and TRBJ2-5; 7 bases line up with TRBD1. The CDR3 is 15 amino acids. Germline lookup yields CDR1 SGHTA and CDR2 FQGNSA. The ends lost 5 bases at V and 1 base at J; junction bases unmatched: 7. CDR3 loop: CASSLWDSLQETQYF. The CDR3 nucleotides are TGTGCCAGCAGCCTATGGGACAGCCTCCAAGAGACCCAGTACTTC.

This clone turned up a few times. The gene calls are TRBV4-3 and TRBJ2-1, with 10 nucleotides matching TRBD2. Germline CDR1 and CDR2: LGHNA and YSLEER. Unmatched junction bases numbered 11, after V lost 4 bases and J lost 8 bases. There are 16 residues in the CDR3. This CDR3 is CASSRDSGTSVYEQFF. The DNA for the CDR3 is TGCGCCAGCAGCCGCGATTCCGGGACTAGCGTATATGAGCAGTTCTTC.

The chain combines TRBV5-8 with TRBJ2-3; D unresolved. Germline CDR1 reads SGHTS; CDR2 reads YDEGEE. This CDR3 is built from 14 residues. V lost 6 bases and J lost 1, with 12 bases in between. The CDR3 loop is CASTFVAGTDTQYF. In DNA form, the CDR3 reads TGTGCCAGCACCTTTGTGGCAGGCACAGATACGCAGTATTTT.

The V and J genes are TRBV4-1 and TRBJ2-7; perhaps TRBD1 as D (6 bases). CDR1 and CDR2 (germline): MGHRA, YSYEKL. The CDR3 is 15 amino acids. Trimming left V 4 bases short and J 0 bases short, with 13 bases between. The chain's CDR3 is CASSRGTGSSYEQYF. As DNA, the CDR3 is TGCGCCAGCAGCCGGGGAACAGGGAGCTCCTACGAGCAGTACTTC.

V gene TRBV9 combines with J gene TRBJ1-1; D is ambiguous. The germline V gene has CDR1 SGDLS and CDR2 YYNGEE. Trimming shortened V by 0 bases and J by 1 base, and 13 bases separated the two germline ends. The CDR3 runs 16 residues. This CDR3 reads CASSVVEAASNTEAFF. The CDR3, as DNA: TGTGCCAGCAGCGTAGTCGAGGCGGCCTCGAACACTGAAGCTTTCTTT.

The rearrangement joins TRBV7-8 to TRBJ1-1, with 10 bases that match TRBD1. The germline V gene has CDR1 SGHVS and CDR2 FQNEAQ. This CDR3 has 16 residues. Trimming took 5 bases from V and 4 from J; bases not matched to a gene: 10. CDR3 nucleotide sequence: TGTGCCAGCAGCCCCCAGGGACAGGGGTATGGCACTGAAGCTTTCTTT. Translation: CASSPQGQGYGTEAFF.

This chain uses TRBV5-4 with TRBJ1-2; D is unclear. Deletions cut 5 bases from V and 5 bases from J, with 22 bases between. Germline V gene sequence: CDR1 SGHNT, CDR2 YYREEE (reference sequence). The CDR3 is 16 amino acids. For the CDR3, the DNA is TGTGCCAGCAGTAATGGAGGGTTGAGCCCCGGATATGGCTACACCTTC. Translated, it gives CASSNGGLSPGYGYTF.